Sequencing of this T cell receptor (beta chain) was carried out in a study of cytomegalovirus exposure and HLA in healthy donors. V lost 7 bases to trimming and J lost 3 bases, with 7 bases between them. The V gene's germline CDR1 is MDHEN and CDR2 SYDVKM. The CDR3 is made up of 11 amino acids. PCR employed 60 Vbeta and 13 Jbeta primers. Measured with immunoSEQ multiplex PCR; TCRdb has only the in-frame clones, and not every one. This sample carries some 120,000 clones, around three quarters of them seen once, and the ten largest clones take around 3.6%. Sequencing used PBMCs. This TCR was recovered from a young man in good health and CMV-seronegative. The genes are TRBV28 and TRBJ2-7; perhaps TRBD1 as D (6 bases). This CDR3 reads CASTGDYEQYF. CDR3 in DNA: TGTGCCAGCACAGGGGACTACGAGCAGTACTTC.